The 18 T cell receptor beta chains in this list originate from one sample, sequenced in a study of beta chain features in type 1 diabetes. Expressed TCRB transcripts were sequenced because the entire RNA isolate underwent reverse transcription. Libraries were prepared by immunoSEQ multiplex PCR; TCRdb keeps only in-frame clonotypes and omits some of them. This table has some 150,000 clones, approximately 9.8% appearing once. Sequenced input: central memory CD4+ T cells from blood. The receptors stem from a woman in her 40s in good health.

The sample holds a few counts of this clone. The CDR3 DNA is TGCGCCAGCAGCCAAGCCACCGGAGGAACTGCCCCTATTCGCTACACCTTC. Its protein is CASSQATGGTAPIRYTF. V usage is TRBV4-3 and J usage is TRBJ1-2; D is unresolved. The CDR3 is made up of 17 amino acids. Germline CDR1 LGHNA, CDR2 YSLEER. Deletions cut 1 base from V and 9 bases from J, with 24 bases between.

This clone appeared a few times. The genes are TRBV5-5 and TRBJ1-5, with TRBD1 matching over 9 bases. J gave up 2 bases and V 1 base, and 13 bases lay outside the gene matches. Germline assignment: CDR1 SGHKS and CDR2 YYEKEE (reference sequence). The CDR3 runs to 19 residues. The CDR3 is CASSLRFRDRVIGNQPQHF. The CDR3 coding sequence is TGTGCCAGCAGCTTGCGTTTCCGGGACAGGGTGATTGGCAATCAGCCCCAGCATTTT.

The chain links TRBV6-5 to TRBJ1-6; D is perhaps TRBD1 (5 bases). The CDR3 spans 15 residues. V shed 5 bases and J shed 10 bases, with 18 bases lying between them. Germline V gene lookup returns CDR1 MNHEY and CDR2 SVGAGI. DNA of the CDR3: TGTGCCAGCAGTCCGACAGACGCGGGGAGGTCACCCCTCCACTTT. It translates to CASSPTDAGRSPLHF.

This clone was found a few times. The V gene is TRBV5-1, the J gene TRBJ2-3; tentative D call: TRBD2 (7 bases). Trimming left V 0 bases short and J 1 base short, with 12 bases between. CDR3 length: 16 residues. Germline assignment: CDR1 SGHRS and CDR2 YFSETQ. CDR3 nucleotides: TGCGCCAGCAGCTTGGTACGGGGGGCCGGCACAGATACGCAGTATTTT. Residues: CASSLVRGAGTDTQYF.

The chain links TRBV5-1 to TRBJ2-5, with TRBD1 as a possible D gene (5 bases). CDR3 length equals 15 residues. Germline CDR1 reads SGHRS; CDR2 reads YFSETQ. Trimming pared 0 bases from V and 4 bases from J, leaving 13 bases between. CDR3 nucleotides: TGCGCCAGCAGCTTGGTTTCTAGGACATTAGAGACCCAGTACTTC. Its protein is CASSLVSRTLETQYF. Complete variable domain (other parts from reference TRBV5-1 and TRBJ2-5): KAGVTQTPRYLIKTRGQQVTLSCSPISGHRSVSWYQQTPGQGLQFLFEYFSETQRNKGNFPGRFSGRQFSNSRSEMNVSTLELGDSALYLCASSLVSRTLETQYFGPGTRLLVL.

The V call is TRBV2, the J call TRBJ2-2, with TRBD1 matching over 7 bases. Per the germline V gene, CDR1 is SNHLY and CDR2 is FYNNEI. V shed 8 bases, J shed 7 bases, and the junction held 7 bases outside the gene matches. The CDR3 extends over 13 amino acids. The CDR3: CASCPGGNGELFF. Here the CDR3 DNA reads TGTGCCAGCTGCCCAGGGGGAAACGGGGAGCTGTTTTTT.

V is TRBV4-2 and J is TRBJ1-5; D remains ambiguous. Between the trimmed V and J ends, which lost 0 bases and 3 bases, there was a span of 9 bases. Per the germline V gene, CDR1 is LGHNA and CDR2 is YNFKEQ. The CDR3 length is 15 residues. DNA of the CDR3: TGTGCCAGCAGCCAAGATTCGCAGGCCAATCAGCCCCAGCATTTT. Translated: CASSQDSQANQPQHF.

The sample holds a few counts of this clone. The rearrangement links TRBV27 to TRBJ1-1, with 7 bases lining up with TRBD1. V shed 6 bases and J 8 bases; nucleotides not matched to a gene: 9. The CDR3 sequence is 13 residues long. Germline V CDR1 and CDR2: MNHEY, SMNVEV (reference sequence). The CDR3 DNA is TGTGCCAGCAGCGTGACAGGGAGCTGGGAAGCTTTCTTT. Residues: CASSVTGSWEAFF.

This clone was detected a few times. The CDR3 loop reads CASRRSQGEHTEAFF. CDR3 bases: TGTGCCAGCAGACGCTCCCAGGGGGAGCATACTGAAGCTTTCTTT. V gene TRBV6-1 combines with J gene TRBJ1-1; 7 bases line up with TRBD1. V dropped 6 bases and J dropped 5; count of bases not matched to a gene: 12. The CDR3 runs to 15 residues. The germline V gene encodes CDR1 MNHNS and CDR2 SASEGT.

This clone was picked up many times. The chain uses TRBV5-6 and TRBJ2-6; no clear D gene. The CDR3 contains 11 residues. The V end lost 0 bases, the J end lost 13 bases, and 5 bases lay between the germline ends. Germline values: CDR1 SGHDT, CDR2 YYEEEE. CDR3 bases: TGTGCCAGCAGCTTGGAAGCGGTCCTGACTTTC. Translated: CASSLEAVLTF.

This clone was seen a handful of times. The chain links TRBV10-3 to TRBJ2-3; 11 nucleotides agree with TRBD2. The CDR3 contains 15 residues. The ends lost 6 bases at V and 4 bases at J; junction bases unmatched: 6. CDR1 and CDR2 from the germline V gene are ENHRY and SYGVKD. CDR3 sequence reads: CAISISGGASDTQYF. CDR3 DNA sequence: TGTGCCATCAGCATTAGCGGGGGGGCCTCAGATACGCAGTATTTT.

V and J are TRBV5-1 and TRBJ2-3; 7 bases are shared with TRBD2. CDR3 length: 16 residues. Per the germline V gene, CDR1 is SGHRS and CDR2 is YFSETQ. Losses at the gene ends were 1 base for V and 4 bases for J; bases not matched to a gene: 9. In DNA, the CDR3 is TGCGCCAGCAGCTTGAGTGCGGGGCTAGCGGCAGATACGCAGTATTTT. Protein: CASSLSAGLAADTQYF.

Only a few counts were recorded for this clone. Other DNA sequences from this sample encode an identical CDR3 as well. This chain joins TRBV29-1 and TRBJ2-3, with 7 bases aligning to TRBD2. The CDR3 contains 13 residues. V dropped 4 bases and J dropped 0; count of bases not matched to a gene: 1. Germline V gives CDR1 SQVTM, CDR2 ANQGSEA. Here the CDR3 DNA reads TGCAGCGTTGTGGGGGGGAGCACAGATACGCAGTATTTT. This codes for CSVVGGSTDTQYF.

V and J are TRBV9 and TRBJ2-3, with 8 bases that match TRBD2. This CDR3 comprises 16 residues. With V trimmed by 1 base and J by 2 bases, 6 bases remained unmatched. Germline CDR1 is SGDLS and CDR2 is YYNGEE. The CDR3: CASSVTAGGPTDTQYF. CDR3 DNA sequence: TGTGCCAGCAGCGTAACGGCGGGGGGACCCACAGATACGCAGTATTTT.

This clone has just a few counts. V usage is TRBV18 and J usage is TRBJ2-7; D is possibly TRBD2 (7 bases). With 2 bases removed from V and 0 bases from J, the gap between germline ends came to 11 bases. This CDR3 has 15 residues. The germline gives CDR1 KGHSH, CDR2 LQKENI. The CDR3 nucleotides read TGTGCCAGCTCACCAAAGGGGGGGGACTCCTACGAGCAGTACTTC. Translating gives CASSPKGGDSYEQYF.

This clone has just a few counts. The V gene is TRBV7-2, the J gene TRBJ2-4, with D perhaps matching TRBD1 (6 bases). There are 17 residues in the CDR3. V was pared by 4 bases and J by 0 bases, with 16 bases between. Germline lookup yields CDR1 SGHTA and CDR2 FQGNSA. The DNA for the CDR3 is TGTGCCAGCAGCTCCCCGGACAGAATGTTAGCCAAAAACATTCAGTACTTC. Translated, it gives CASSSPDRMLAKNIQYF.

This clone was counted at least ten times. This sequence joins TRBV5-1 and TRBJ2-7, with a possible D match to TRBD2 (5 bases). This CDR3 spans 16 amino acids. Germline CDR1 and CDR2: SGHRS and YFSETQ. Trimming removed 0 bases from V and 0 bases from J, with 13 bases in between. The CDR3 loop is CASSLGVARDSYEQYF. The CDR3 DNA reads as TGCGCCAGCAGCTTGGGGGTCGCGAGGGACTCCTACGAGCAGTACTTC.

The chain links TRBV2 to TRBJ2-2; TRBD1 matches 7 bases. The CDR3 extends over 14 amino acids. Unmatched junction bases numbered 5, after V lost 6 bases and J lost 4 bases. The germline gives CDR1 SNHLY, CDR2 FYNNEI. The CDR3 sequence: CASRAQGSTGELFF. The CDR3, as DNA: TGTGCCAGCAGGGCACAGGGGAGCACCGGGGAGCTGTTTTTT.